The entry that follows covers one T cell receptor (beta chain) sequence. The data stem from a study of blood T cell repertoires in COVID-19. Whole-study context: Collection of acute and convalescent COVID-19 samples took place in the United States, Italy and Spain. Nucleic acid was either cDNA or gDNA, and it came from T cells, B-cell-depleted T cells, or PBMCs.

The authors' processing: Reference gene primer amplification yielded estimated nucleated cell counts. Only in-frame clones appear in the TCRdb table, and some are missing; sequencing was by immunoSEQ multiplex PCR. Clonal size and the V and J genes are those of that table, whereas D and trimming came from the DNA. The table has roughly 76,000 clones, 85% to 90% seen once; the top ten hold around 13%. Germline V lookup: CDR1 LNHDA, CDR2 SQIVND (reference sequence). J gave up 1 base and V 5 bases, and 11 bases lay outside the gene matches. The CDR3 consists of 17 residues. The chain joins TRBV19 to TRBJ1-5, with 7 bases lining up with TRBD1. Sequenced: peripheral blood. The clonotype was recovered from a man in his sixties or seventies with active or convalescent COVID-19. This CDR3 reads CASSPRGRGVSNQPQHF. For the CDR3, the DNA is TGTGCCAGTAGTCCAAGGGGGCGGGGTGTGAGCAATCAGCCCCAGCATTTT.